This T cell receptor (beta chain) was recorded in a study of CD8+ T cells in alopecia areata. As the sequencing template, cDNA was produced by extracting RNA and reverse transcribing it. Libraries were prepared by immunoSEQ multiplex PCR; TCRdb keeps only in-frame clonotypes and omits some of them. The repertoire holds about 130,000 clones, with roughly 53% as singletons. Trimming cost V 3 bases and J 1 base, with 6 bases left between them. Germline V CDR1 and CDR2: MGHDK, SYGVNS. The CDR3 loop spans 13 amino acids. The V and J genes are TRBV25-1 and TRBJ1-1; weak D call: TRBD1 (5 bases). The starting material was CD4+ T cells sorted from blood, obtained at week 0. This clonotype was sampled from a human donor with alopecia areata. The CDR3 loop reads CASSDRANTEAFF. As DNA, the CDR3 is TGTGCCAGCAGTGACAGGGCGAACACTGAAGCTTTCTTT.